This T cell receptor beta chain is from a study of T cells after yellow fever vaccination. Whole-study findings and limits: Abundant bulk-derived clonotypes could contaminate FACS-sorted repertoires.

This clonotype came up many times. Its antigen is not known. The J segment lost 11 bases and the V segment lost 8 bases, leaving 8 bases of the junction unmatched. Germline CDR1 and CDR2: KGHSH and LQKENI. The CDR3 sequence is 11 residues long. A single record per CDR3 protein comes from TCRdb applying MiXCR to the 5' RACE reads. This table has 230,000 or so distinct CDR3 sequences, 6.5% to 7.5% appearing once. The chain joins TRBV18 to TRBJ1-1; 7 bases agree with TRBD1. This sample comprised CD4+ T cells sorted from PBMCs, obtained on the day of the yellow fever booster vaccination. The source is a man aged 25-45 years who received the YFV17D yellow fever vaccine. The DNA of the CDR3 is TGTGCCAGCGTCCGACAGGGACGTGCTTTCTTT. Encoded protein: CASVRQGRAFF. The full variable domain, with the rest looked up from reference TRBV18 and TRBJ1-1, is NAGVMQNPRHLVRRRGQEARLRCSPMKGHSHVYWYRQLPEEGLKFMVYLQKENIIDESGMPKERFSAEFPKEGPSILRIQQVVRGDSAAYFCASVRQGRAFFGQGTRLTVV.